This T cell receptor (beta chain) was identified during a study of CD8 T cells in Susac syndrome. Study-level results: Clonal CD8+ expansion in Susac was highest in TEMRA cells and active patients. Across the total CD8+ repertoires, roughly 16 Susac-specific public clones were found. The CD8+ TEMRA repertoires yielded about 5 such clones.

About this clonotype itself: Its antigen is as yet unknown.

Random hexamers primed reverse transcription of roughly 0.45 to 1 ug RNA. TCRdb fed the immunoSEQ multiplex PCR reads into MiXCR, producing one record per CDR3 protein. The sample comprises 70,000 to 100,000 distinct CDR3 sequences, roughly 95% of which are singletons, and approximately 0.57% rests with the top ten. CDR3 size: 19 residues. The germline V gene encodes CDR1 SGDLS and CDR2 YYNGEE. Trimming at V came to 0 bases and at J to 8 bases, leaving 17 bases not matched to a gene. The chain has TRBV9 and TRBJ2-1; TRBD2 matches 10 bases. The specimen was CD8+ T cells from PBMCs. This receptor was obtained from a human donor with Susac syndrome. This CDR3 is CASSVASPSGGPRGDEQFF. Written as DNA, the CDR3 is TGTGCCAGCAGCGTAGCTAGTCCTAGCGGGGGTCCGAGGGGCGATGAGCAGTTCTTC. Combining the CDR3 with reference TRBV9 and TRBJ2-1 gives the whole variable domain DSGVTQTPKHLITATGQRVTLRCSPRSGDLSVYWYQQSLDQGLQFLIQYYNGEERAKGNILERFSAQQFPDLHSELNLSSLELGDSALYFCASSVASPSGGPRGDEQFFGPGTRLTVL.